A single sample is the source of the 29 T cell receptor beta chains below, sequenced in a study of T cells in Graves' hyperthyroidism and ophthalmopathy. RNA transcripts gave rise to amplified TCR beta CDR3 regions. Primed by the HTBI set, a first-round RT-PCR was run on the TCR CDR3. TCRdb independently ran MiXCR on the multiplex PCR reads; one entry per CDR3 protein. The table lists 550,000 to 650,000 distinct CDR3 sequences, 11% to 15% of them singletons. Sequencing was done on a sample of blood. The receptors shown here come from a woman in her 30s with Graves' hyperthyroidism that later progressed to Graves' ophthalmopathy.

This clonotype showed up many times. The rearrangement links TRBV29-1 to TRBJ2-7; D possibly corresponds to TRBD1 (6 bases). There are 14 residues in the CDR3. Germline V gives CDR1 SQVTM, CDR2 ANQGSEA. The ends were cut back, 1 base at V and 5 bases at J, with 15 bases in the middle. Here the CDR3 DNA reads TGCAGCGTTGAAGTAGGACAGCAGACAAACGAGCAGTACTTC. This encodes CSVEVGQQTNEQYF.

This clonotype showed up just a few times. The rearrangement uses TRBV18 and TRBJ2-4; D possibly corresponds to TRBD1 (6 bases). Trimming took 1 base from V and 8 from J, leaving 15 bases between them. CDR1 is KGHSH and CDR2 is LQKENI in the germline V gene. CDR3 length equals 15 residues. CDR3 sequence: CASSPRAQGADIQYF. The CDR3 region has the DNA TGTGCCAGCTCACCACGAGCACAGGGAGCGGACATTCAGTACTTC.

This clonotype was picked up a small number of times. This chain joins TRBV5-1 and TRBJ2-2; the D gene is possibly TRBD1 (6 bases). The CDR3 length is 16 residues. Trimming cost V 3 bases and J 5 bases, with 17 bases left between them. Germline CDR1 SGHRS, CDR2 YFSETQ. The CDR3 is CASSSMGAGTTGELFF. In nucleotides, the CDR3 is TGCGCCAGCAGCTCGATGGGGGCTGGAACTACCGGGGAGCTGTTTTTT.

This clonotype turned up a few times. The chain links TRBV4-3 to TRBJ2-3; 7 bases are a match to TRBD2. V dropped 0 bases and J dropped 0; count of bases not matched to a gene: 3. Germline V CDR1 and CDR2: LGHNA, YSLEER. CDR3 length: 16 residues. CDR3 in amino acids: CASSQEAGFSTDTQYF. CDR3 DNA sequence: TGCGCCAGCAGCCAAGAAGCGGGGTTCAGCACAGATACGCAGTATTTT.

There are a few counts of this clonotype. This chain connects TRBV7-3 to TRBJ2-7; 11 positions match TRBD2. V lost 5 bases and J lost 2; bases outside the gene matches: 11. The germline gives CDR1 SGHTA, CDR2 FQGTGA. This CDR3 spans 17 amino acids. CDR3 sequence (DNA): TGTGCCAGCAGCGATCGTGTATTAGCGGGAGGGACCTACGAGCAGTACTTC. Its translation: CASSDRVLAGGTYEQYF. The full variable domain, with the rest looked up from reference TRBV7-3 and TRBJ2-7, is GAGVSQTPSNKVTEKGKYVELRCDPISGHTALYWYRQSLGQGPEFLIYFQGTGAADDSGLPNDRFFAVRPEGSVSTLKIQRTERGDSAVYLCASSDRVLAGGTYEQYFGPGTRLTVT.

This clonotype was picked up many times. This rearrangement joins TRBV19 to TRBJ1-2, with D possibly matching TRBD1 (6 bases). V lost 10 bases to trimming and J lost 5 bases, with 20 bases between them. This CDR3 has 14 residues. CDR1 LNHDA and CDR2 SQIVND come from the germline V gene (reference sequence). This CDR3 is CATQDSAPNYGYTF. CDR3 nucleotide sequence: TGTGCCACCCAGGACAGCGCGCCCAATTATGGCTACACCTTC.

This clonotype was seen many times. The rearrangement links TRBV20-1 to TRBJ1-1, with D tentatively TRBD1 (6 bases). This CDR3 region has 17 residues. Germline V gene data show CDR1 as DFQATT and CDR2 as SNEGSKA (reference sequence). Deletions cut 1 base from V and 0 bases from J, with 18 bases between. The CDR3 protein is CSARANGRGLMNTEAFF. The CDR3 DNA is TGCAGTGCTAGAGCGAACGGCCGGGGGCTCATGAACACTGAAGCTTTCTTT.

The chain recombines TRBV3-1 with TRBJ1-1, with D possibly being TRBD1 (5 bases). The CDR3 consists of 13 residues. The germline CDR1 and CDR2 sequences are LGHDT and YNNKEL (reference sequence). The ends were cut back, 1 base at V and 7 bases at J, with 10 bases in the middle. CDR3 in DNA: TGTGCCAGCAGCCAAGTCCCCAGGGATGAAGCTTTCTTT. Protein product: CASSQVPRDEAFF.

In this sample, this clonotype turned up many times. This sequence joins TRBV30 and TRBJ1-6, with TRBD1 identical over 9 bases. Per germline, CDR1 GTSNPN and CDR2 SVGIG (reference sequence). This CDR3 has 14 residues. With V trimmed by 1 base and J by 6 bases, 1 base remained unmatched. The CDR3, as DNA: TGTGCCTGGAGTGCGACAGGGGGTAATTCACCCCTCCACTTT. Protein sequence: CAWSATGGNSPLHF.

This clonotype was recorded at least ten times. J is TRBJ2-1 and V is TRBV7-9; 8 bases agree with TRBD2. The CDR3 runs 14 residues. V trimming: 3 bases; J trimming: 9 bases; junction bases outside the gene matches: 7. Germline loops: CDR1 SEHNR, CDR2 FQNEAQ (reference sequence). CDR3 residues: CASSLSGSGGEQFF. In DNA, the CDR3 is TGTGCCAGCAGCTTGAGCGGGAGCGGGGGTGAGCAGTTCTTC.

This clonotype was detected a few times. The genes are TRBV20-1 and TRBJ1-2; 8 bases line up with TRBD1. The J segment lost 6 bases and the V segment lost 6 bases, leaving 6 bases of the junction unmatched. The CDR3 loop spans 12 amino acids. Looked up from germline, CDR1 is DFQATT and CDR2 is SNEGSKA (reference sequence). The CDR3 loop is CSAWTGLHGYTF. The DNA of the CDR3 is TGCAGTGCGTGGACAGGGTTACATGGCTACACCTTC.

This clonotype has a count of ten or more. The CDR3 nucleotides are TGCAGTGCTGTAGGGACAGACTATGGCTACACCTTC. The encoded protein is CSAVGTDYGYTF. The rearrangement links TRBV20-1 to TRBJ1-2; 7 nucleotides match TRBD1. Trimming cost V 5 bases and J 3 bases; bases outside gene matches: 3. This CDR3 has 12 residues. CDR1 and CDR2 from the germline V gene are DFQATT and SNEGSKA (reference sequence).

This rearrangement joins TRBV11-2 to TRBJ2-1; 9 bases align to TRBD1. The CDR3 length is 16 residues. V dropped 4 bases and J dropped 7; count of bases not matched to a gene: 11. Germline loops: CDR1 SGHAT, CDR2 FQNNGV. This CDR3 is CASSSHRGPGRNEQFF. In nucleotides, the CDR3 is TGTGCCAGCAGCTCCCACAGGGGGCCTGGTAGGAATGAGCAGTTCTTC.

With regard to this clonotype: A read error is possible here, since a much larger clone lies one base away. The chain has TRBV3-1 and TRBJ1-2; D remains unclear. CDR1 and CDR2 from the germline V gene are LGHDT and YNNKEL (reference sequence). This CDR3 spans 13 amino acids. CDR3 nucleotide sequence: TGTGCCGGCAGCCCAATCCCCACTGATGGCTACACCTTC. Translation gives CAGSPIPTDGYTF.

This clonotype has a handful of counts. The J gene is TRBJ1-2, the V gene TRBV12-3 or TRBV12-4, with 9 positions matching TRBD1. This CDR3 contains 15 residues. With V trimmed by 5 bases and J by 7 bases, 11 bases remained unmatched. CDR3 sequence (DNA): TGTGCCAGCAGTACCTCCGGGACAGGGTATCCTGGCTACACCTTC. Protein sequence: CASSTSGTGYPGYTF.

The sample holds a few counts of this clonotype. This chain connects TRBV12-3 or TRBV12-4 to TRBJ2-7; 8 bases map to TRBD2. The CDR3 spans 14 residues. V shed 7 bases and J 5 bases; nucleotides not matched to a gene: 10. The CDR3 DNA reads TGTGCCAGCACCCCCCCGGGGGGGACAAACGAGCAGTACTTC. Protein product: CASTPPGGTNEQYF.

The chain links TRBV7-9 to TRBJ2-5, with D possibly matching TRBD2 (5 bases). The CDR3 loop spans 14 amino acids. Trimming removed 1 base from V and 7 bases from J, with 13 bases in between. The V gene's germline CDR1 is SEHNR and CDR2 FQNEAQ (reference sequence). Here the CDR3 reads CASSLVEVGGTQYF. CDR3 coding DNA: TGTGCCAGCAGCTTAGTTGAGGTCGGAGGGACCCAGTACTTC.

This clonotype was counted many times. The rearrangement joins TRBV13 to TRBJ1-2, with 7 bases identical to TRBD1. The germline gives CDR1 PRHDT, CDR2 FYEKMQ (reference sequence). J gave up 2 bases and V 4 bases, and 7 bases lay outside the gene matches. The CDR3 is 15 residues long. The CDR3 region is CASSSTGTRNYGYTF. In nucleotides, the CDR3 is TGTGCCAGCAGCTCGACAGGGACGAGAAACTATGGCTACACCTTC.

The sample holds many counts of this clonotype. The V call is TRBV14, the J call TRBJ2-3; the D gene is possibly TRBD2 (6 bases). CDR3 length: 15 residues. Trimming removed 5 bases at V and 6 bases at J, with 18 bases between. Germline CDR1 and CDR2: SGHDN and FVKESK. In nucleotides, the CDR3 is TGTGCCAGCAGCTTACTAGCTCCACGTTCGGATACGCAGTATTTT. Amino acid sequence: CASSLLAPRSDTQYF.

V gene TRBV27 combines with J gene TRBJ2-1; 10 bases are a match to TRBD1. CDR1 and CDR2 (germline): MNHEY, SMNVEV (reference sequence). The V and J ends lost 7 bases and 8 bases, in that order; junction bases with no gene match: 11. The CDR3 extends over 15 amino acids. This CDR3 reads CASTLTGGAGHEQFF. The CDR3 nucleotides are TGTGCCAGCACCCTGACAGGGGGCGCGGGCCATGAGCAGTTCTTC.

At least ten counts were recorded for this clonotype. The genes are TRBV6-1 and TRBJ2-1, with 9 bases fitting TRBD1. J was trimmed by 1 base and V by 4 bases; bases with no gene match: 2. CDR1 is MNHNS, CDR2 SASEGT, per germline. The CDR3 extends over 15 amino acids. CDR3 sequence reads: CASSGQGVSYNEQFF. DNA of the CDR3: TGTGCCAGCAGTGGACAGGGGGTGTCCTACAATGAGCAGTTCTTC.

This clonotype has more than one count but fewer than ten. This chain connects TRBV28 to TRBJ1-2, with D tentatively TRBD1 (5 bases). Deletions cut 8 bases from V and 4 bases from J, with 14 bases between. CDR3 length: 13 residues. Germline V lookup: CDR1 MDHEN, CDR2 SYDVKM. CDR3 sequence (DNA): TGTGCCAGCCTGTCGAGGACATCCTATGGCTACACCTTC. This codes for CASLSRTSYGYTF.

This clonotype came up many times. The chain combines TRBV7-8 with TRBJ1-2; possible D gene TRBD1, 5 bases. Germline V gives CDR1 SGHVS, CDR2 FQNEAQ. Trimming took off 5 bases at V and 8 bases at J, with 21 bases between the two ends. The CDR3 is 15 residues long. CDR3 nucleotide sequence: TGTGCCAGCAGCCGGTCCGGGGAAGGGGTAGGAGGCTACACCTTC. Its protein is CASSRSGEGVGGYTF. Combining the CDR3 with reference TRBV7-8 and TRBJ1-2 gives the whole variable domain GAGVSQSPRYKVAKRGQDVALRCDPISGHVSLFWYQQALGQGPEFLTYFQNEAQLDKSGLPSDRFFAERPEGSVSTLKIQRTQQEDSAVYLCASSRSGEGVGGYTFGSGTRLTVV.

This clonotype was seen only a few times. The chain carries TRBV7-9 and TRBJ2-1, with a weak D call TRBD2 (6 bases). The V end was cut by 3 bases, the J end by 9 bases, with 18 bases between. The CDR3 covers 15 residues. CDR1 and CDR2 from the germline V gene are SEHNR and FQNEAQ (reference sequence). The chain's CDR3 is CASSFVGVGLFEQFF. The CDR3 nucleotides are TGTGCCAGCAGCTTTGTTGGTGTAGGACTATTTGAGCAGTTCTTC. The variable domain in full, completed from reference TRBV7-9 and TRBJ2-1, reads DTGVSQNPRHKITKRGQNVTFRCDPISEHNRLYWYRQTLGQGPEFLTYFQNEAQLEKSRLLSDRFSAERPKGSFSTLEIQRTEQGDSAMYLCASSFVGVGLFEQFFGPGTRLTVL.

This clonotype came up many times. V is TRBV5-1 and J is TRBJ1-1; TRBD1 agrees at 7 bases. V shed 7 bases, J shed 2 bases, and the junction held 8 bases outside the gene matches. The V gene's germline CDR1 is SGHRS and CDR2 YFSETQ. The CDR3 has 14 residues. The CDR3, as DNA: TGCGCCAGCCGACAGGGATTGACAAACACTGAAGCTTTCTTT. Translating gives CASRQGLTNTEAFF.

In its sample, this clonotype was seen a few times. The chain links TRBV28 to TRBJ2-3; the D gene could be TRBD1 or TRBD2 (5 bases each). This CDR3 spans 17 amino acids. The V and J ends lost 4 bases and 0 bases respectively, with 17 bases between them. CDR1 and CDR2 from the germline V gene are MDHEN and SYDVKM. CDR3 nucleotides: TGTGCCAGCAGTTATGGGGGTGTGGCAGCTAGCACAGATACGCAGTATTTT. This sequence encodes CASSYGGVAASTDTQYF. The full variable domain, in which reference TRBV28 and TRBJ2-3 provide the parts outside the CDR3, is DVKVTQSSRYLVKRTGEKVFLECVQDMDHENMFWYRQDPGLGLRLIYFSYDVKMKEKGDIPEGYSVSREKKERFSLILESASTNQTSMYLCASSYGGVAASTDTQYFGPGTRLTVL.

The sample holds a few counts of this clonotype. V usage is TRBV18 and J usage is TRBJ2-6; D is possibly TRBD2 (5 bases). Germline V gene lookup returns CDR1 KGHSH and CDR2 LQKENI. This CDR3 has 15 amino acids. Between the trimmed V and J ends, which lost 0 bases and 2 bases, there was a span of 5 bases. The CDR3 spells CASSPPRAGANVLTF. DNA for the CDR3: TGTGCCAGCTCACCACCGAGGGCTGGGGCCAACGTCCTGACTTTC.

This chain links TRBV27 with TRBJ2-1, with 11 positions matching TRBD2. With 3 bases clipped from V and 1 base from J, the junction kept 5 bases outside the gene matches. The CDR3 is 17 amino acids. The germline CDR1 and CDR2 sequences are MNHEY and SMNVEV (reference sequence). The CDR3 spells CASSFGVAGGSYNEQFF. The CDR3 DNA is TGTGCCAGCAGTTTTGGAGTAGCGGGAGGGTCCTACAATGAGCAGTTCTTC.

This clonotype was seen a few times. The chain couples TRBV5-1 to TRBJ2-5; 8 bases agree with TRBD1. Germline CDR1 is SGHRS and CDR2 is YFSETQ. V was pared by 4 bases and J by 1 base, with 12 bases of the junction left unmatched. CDR3 length: 17 residues. The chain's CDR3 is CASSGGLTGVGQETQYF. DNA for the CDR3: TGCGCCAGCAGCGGAGGGCTGACAGGGGTGGGCCAAGAGACCCAGTACTTC.